The source of this TCR beta chain is a study of T cell repertoires in cytomegalovirus infection. TCRdb reanalysed the reads using MiXCR and keeps one entry per CDR3 protein. The data contain more than 150,000 distinct CDR3 sequences, approximately 19% of them singletons. This clonotype was observed many times. Germline lookup yields CDR1 SGHTA and CDR2 FQGNSA. This CDR3 is 15 amino acids long. Between the trimmed V and J ends, which lost 2 bases and 8 bases, there was a span of 16 bases. The V gene is TRBV7-2, the J gene TRBJ2-1; D gene unclear. Sequenced input: PBMCs. The origin of this receptor is a human donor in good health (CMV status not recorded). Some clones in this sample may be carry-over from other donors' samples. The CDR3 reads CASSLFGFELDEQFF. In DNA form, the CDR3 reads TGTGCCAGCAGCTTATTTGGGTTCGAACTGGATGAGCAGTTCTTC. Full variable domain (rest looked up from reference TRBV7-2 and TRBJ2-1): GAGVSQSPSNKVTEKGKDVELRCDPISGHTALYWYRQSLGQGLEFLIYFQGNSAPDKSGLPSDRFSAERTGGSVSTLTIQRTQQEDSAVYLCASSLFGFELDEQFFGPGTRLTVL.